This entry concerns a single T cell receptor beta chain. This specimen belongs to a study of blood T cell repertoires in COVID-19. In the original processing: Amplification of reference gene primers was used by the study to estimate nucleated cell counts. Libraries were prepared by immunoSEQ multiplex PCR; TCRdb keeps only in-frame clonotypes and omits some of them. V and J calls and clone size come straight from that table; D and trimming were deduced from the DNA. Of approximately 470,000 clones in the sample, roughly 87% were seen once. This CDR3 comprises 14 residues. CDR1 ENHRY and CDR2 SYGVKD come from the germline V gene. Unmatched junction bases numbered 1, after V lost 4 bases and J lost 2 bases.

Material for sequencing was PBMCs or T cells enriched from blood (not recorded which). The rearrangement links TRBV10-3 to TRBJ2-5; TRBD2 agrees at 10 bases. This TCR came from a woman between 18 and 30 years old who had recovered from COVID-19. The CDR3: CAISGTSGQETQYF. As DNA, the CDR3 is TGTGCCATCAGTGGGACTAGCGGTCAAGAGACCCAGTACTTC.